Reported below is one TCR beta chain. These data originate in a study of cytomegalovirus exposure and HLA in healthy donors. Amplification used 60 Vbeta primers and 13 Jbeta primers. This table comes from immunoSEQ multiplex PCR, and its TCRdb copy is limited to in-frame clones, with some not included. The table lists some 160,000 clones, approximately 80% of them singletons. This CDR3 has 12 amino acids. CDR1 and CDR2 from the germline V gene are SQVTM and ANQGSEA. Deletions cut 7 bases from V and 7 bases from J, with 14 bases between. The sequenced sample consisted of PBMCs. This TCR came from a man younger than 35 in good health and CMV-seronegative. This sequence joins TRBV29-1 and TRBJ1-3, with D maybe TRBD1 (5 bases). The DNA of the CDR3 is TGCAGCGCTCTGGACACCGGGAACACCATATATTTT. Its protein is CSALDTGNTIYF.